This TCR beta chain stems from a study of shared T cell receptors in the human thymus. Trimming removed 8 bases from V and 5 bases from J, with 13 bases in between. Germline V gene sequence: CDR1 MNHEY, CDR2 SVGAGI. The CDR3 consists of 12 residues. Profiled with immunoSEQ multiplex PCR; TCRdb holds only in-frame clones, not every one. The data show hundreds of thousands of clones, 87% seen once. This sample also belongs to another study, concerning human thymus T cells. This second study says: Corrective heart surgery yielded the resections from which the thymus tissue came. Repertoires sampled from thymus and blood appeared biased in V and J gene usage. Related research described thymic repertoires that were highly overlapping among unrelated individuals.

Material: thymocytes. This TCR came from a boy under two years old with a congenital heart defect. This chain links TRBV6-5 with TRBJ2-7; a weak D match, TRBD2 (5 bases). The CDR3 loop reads CASGRASHEQYF. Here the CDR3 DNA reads TGTGCCAGCGGGAGAGCATCCCACGAGCAGTACTTC.